The T cell receptor (beta chain) described here comes from a study of blood T cell repertoires in COVID-19. About the research overall: The origin of the acute and convalescent COVID-19 samples was the United States, Italy and Spain. PBMCs, B-cell-depleted T cells, or T cells provided the cDNA or gDNA that made up the material.

V was clipped by 9 bases and J by 8 bases; unmatched bases: 12. The CDR3 totals 13 residues. Looked up from germline, CDR1 is LNHDA and CDR2 is SQIVND (reference sequence). As handled by the study authors: Estimates of nucleated cell counts were drawn from the amplification of reference gene primers. Sequenced by immunoSEQ multiplex PCR; TCRdb stores in-frame clones only, minus some. The D gene and trimming were derived from the DNA, and the V and J assignments and clone size from that table. The repertoire holds 150,000 to 200,000 clones, with roughly 89% as singletons. Enrolment of Seattle patients took place during active infection, and they were followed longitudinally.

V and J are TRBV19 and TRBJ1-2; 7 nucleotides line up with TRBD1. The TCR comes from a woman aged 70-85 years with COVID-19, enrolled during active disease. The sequenced sample consisted of peripheral blood. The CDR3 sequence: CASFKQGFRGYTF. The CDR3 coding sequence is TGTGCCAGCTTTAAACAGGGGTTTCGAGGCTACACCTTC.